The present T cell receptor (beta chain) was sequenced within a study of OX40 agonist ivuxolimab in advanced cancers. Overall study: Participants could have had prior anti-PD-1, anti-PD-L1 or anti-CTLA-4 therapy, and approximately 37% had some.

Enrollment shut out patients with autoimmune disease history or systemic immunosuppression. Produced via immunoSEQ multiplex PCR; TCRdb's table is partial and in-frame only. Of about 15,000 clones in the sample, about 81% were seen once. This sample comprised CD4+ or CD8+ T cells sorted from blood, obtained in a trial of the OX40 agonist ivuxolimab. This TCR was sampled from an adult with an advanced solid tumor such as melanoma, head and neck, liver or kidney cancer.

The CDR3 loop is CASSLDGQFTGELFF. The DNA of the CDR3 is TGTGCCAGCAGCCTAGACGGGCAGTTCACCGGGGAGCTGTTTTTT. The V gene is TRBV7-3, the J gene TRBJ2-2; the D is unclear. Trimming left V 5 bases short and J 4 bases short, with 14 bases between. Germline V CDR1 and CDR2: SGHTA, FQGTGA. There are 15 residues in the CDR3.